This T cell receptor (beta chain) derives from a study of technical replicates of blood from a handful of donors. The V end was cut by 4 bases, the J end by 9 bases, with 21 bases between. Germline lookup yields CDR1 LNHDA and CDR2 SQIVND (reference sequence). The CDR3 has 16 amino acids. Some clones are missing from TCRdb's copy, which holds only in-frame ones; the method was immunoSEQ multiplex PCR. This table has around 61,000 clones, approximately 84% appearing once. The J gene is TRBJ2-2, the V gene TRBV19; the D gene is possibly TRBD2 (5 bases). Sequencing was carried out using PBMCs. The receptor's source is a human donor in good health. Some clones in this sample may be carry-over from other donors' samples. CDR3 nucleotide sequence: TGTGCCAGTAGTAAGCGGACTCAGCGCTACGTTCGGGAGCTGTTTTTT. Translated, it gives CASSKRTQRYVRELFF.